This T cell receptor (beta chain) was sequenced for a study of shared clonotypes between healthy human individuals. The data were produced by immunoSEQ multiplex PCR, yet TCRdb's version contains in-frame clones alone and is incomplete. The top ten clones hold 1.8% of a sample with fewer than 850,000 clones, 72% of them seen once. Per germline, CDR1 MGHRA and CDR2 YSYEKL. Trimming shortened V by 3 bases and J by 3 bases, and 21 bases separated the two germline ends. The CDR3 length is 18 residues. This clone was counted only a few times. The antigen remains undetermined. General study points: Sorted-subset sequencing was shown by rarefaction to be incomplete despite large depth. Sharing across several donors was seen in about 5% of naive CD4 clonotypes.

V is TRBV4-1 and J is TRBJ1-5; D is ambiguous. The sequenced sample consisted of memory CD4+ T cells sorted from blood. Regarding subset: CD45RA-negative fraction. This sequence originates from a woman in her 30s in good health. The CDR3: CASSHGPGTLFPNQPQHF. DNA for the CDR3: TGCGCCAGCAGCCACGGCCCGGGCACGCTCTTCCCCAATCAGCCCCAGCATTTT.